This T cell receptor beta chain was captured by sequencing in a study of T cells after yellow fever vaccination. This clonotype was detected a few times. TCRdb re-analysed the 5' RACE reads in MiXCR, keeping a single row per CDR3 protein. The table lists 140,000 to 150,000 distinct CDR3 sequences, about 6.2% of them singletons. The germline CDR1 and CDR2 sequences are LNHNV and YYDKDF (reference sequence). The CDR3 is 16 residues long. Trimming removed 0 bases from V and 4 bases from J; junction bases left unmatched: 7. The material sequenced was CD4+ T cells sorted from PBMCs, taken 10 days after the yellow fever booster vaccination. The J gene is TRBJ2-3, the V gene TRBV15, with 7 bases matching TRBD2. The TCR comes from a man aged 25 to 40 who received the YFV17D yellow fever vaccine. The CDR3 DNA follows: TGTGCCACCAGCAGAGATCCGATGGGGGGGGCAGATACGCAGTATTTT. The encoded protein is CATSRDPMGGADTQYF. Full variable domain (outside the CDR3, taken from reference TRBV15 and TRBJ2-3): DAMVIQNPRYQVTQFGKPVTLSCSQTLNHNVMYWYQQKSSQAPKLLFHYYDKDFNNEADTPDNFQSRRPNTSFCFLDIRSPGLGDTAMYLCATSRDPMGGADTQYFGPGTRLTVL.